This passage covers 4 T cell receptor beta chains from one sample sequenced in a study of blood T cell repertoires in COVID-19. Clones were read by immunoSEQ multiplex PCR, and TCRdb kept only the in-frame ones, dropping some. The sample includes 150,000 or so clones, 75% to 90% of them seen just once. The sequenced material came from PBMCs or T cells enriched from blood (not recorded which). These receptors came from a woman in her forties or fifties who had recovered from COVID-19.

The J gene is TRBJ1-3, the V gene TRBV11-2; 7 bases map to TRBD1. The CDR3 spans 12 residues. V lost 5 bases, J lost 7 bases, and 2 bases stayed unmatched. CDR1 is SGHAT and CDR2 is FQNNGV in the germline V gene. The CDR3, as DNA: TGTGCCAGCAGCCCAGGGGGGAACACCATATATTTT. Translating it yields CASSPGGNTIYF.

The chain combines TRBV21-1 with TRBJ1-2; the table's D call, TRBD1, has no DNA check behind it. TRBV21-1 is flagged as a pseudogene. The CDR3 contains 17 residues. CDR3 coding DNA: TGTGCCAGCAGCAAATTGGGCAGGGCCTTTTCTCTCTATGGCTACACCTTC. Translated, it gives CASSKLGRAFSLYGYTF.

This rearrangement joins TRBV5-1 to TRBJ1-1; 7 bases match TRBD1. After removal of 0 bases from V and 1 base from J, the junction contained 3 bases not matched to a gene. The CDR3 runs to 15 residues. Germline V CDR1 and CDR2: SGHRS, YFSETQ. The CDR3 sequence: CASSLGGGGNTEAFF. The CDR3, as DNA: TGCGCCAGCAGCTTGGGAGGGGGCGGGAACACTGAAGCTTTCTTT.

The CDR3 DNA sequence: TGTGCCAGCAGCGTAGCTGGGGCGGGGTATGAAGCTTTCTTT. This translates into CASSVAGAGYEAFF. This chain joins TRBV9 and TRBJ1-1; tentatively, D is TRBD1 (5 bases). In germline, CDR1 is SGDLS, CDR2 YYNGEE. This CDR3 has 14 residues. V was cut by 0 bases and J by 7 bases, with 13 bases left in between. The full variable domain, in which reference TRBV9 and TRBJ1-1 provide the parts outside the CDR3, is DSGVTQTPKHLITATGQRVTLRCSPRSGDLSVYWYQQSLDQGLQFLIQYYNGEERAKGNILERFSAQQFPDLHSELNLSSLELGDSALYFCASSVAGAGYEAFFGQGTRLTVV.